The clone carrying this T cell receptor (beta chain) was seen a handful of times. The data are from a study of OX40 agonist ivuxolimab in advanced cancers. TCRdb's copy holds only in-frame clones and misses some; the assay was immunoSEQ multiplex PCR. Here the sample spans over 70,000 clones, about nine tenths being singletons. The sequence derives from an adult with an advanced solid tumor such as melanoma, head and neck, liver or kidney cancer. The source was CD4+ or CD8+ T cells sorted from blood, collected in a trial of the OX40 agonist ivuxolimab.

CDR3 amino acids: CASSRTGELFF. In DNA, the CDR3 is TGTGCCAGCTCACGAACCGGGGAGCTGTTTTTT. The chain employs TRBV7-9 and TRBJ2-2; no firm D call. CDR3 length equals 11 residues. V lost 8 bases and J lost 5, with 6 bases in between. Germline CDR1 SEHNR, CDR2 FQNEAQ (reference sequence).